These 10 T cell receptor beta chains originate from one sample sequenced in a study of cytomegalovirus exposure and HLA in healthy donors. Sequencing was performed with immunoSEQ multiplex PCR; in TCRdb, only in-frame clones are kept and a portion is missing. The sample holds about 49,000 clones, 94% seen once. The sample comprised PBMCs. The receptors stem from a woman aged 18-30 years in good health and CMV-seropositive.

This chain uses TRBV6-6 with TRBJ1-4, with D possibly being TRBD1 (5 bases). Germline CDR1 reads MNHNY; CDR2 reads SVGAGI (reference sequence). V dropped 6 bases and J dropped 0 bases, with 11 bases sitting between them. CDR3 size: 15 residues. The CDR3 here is CASSATDATNEKLFF. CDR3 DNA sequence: TGTGCCAGCAGCGCGACAGACGCAACTAATGAAAAACTGTTTTTT.

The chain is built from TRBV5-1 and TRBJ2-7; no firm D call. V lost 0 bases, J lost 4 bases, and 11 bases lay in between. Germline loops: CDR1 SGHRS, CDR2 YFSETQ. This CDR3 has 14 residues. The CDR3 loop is CASSLAGRPYEQYF. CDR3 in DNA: TGCGCCAGCAGCTTGGCCGGTCGTCCTTACGAGCAGTACTTC.

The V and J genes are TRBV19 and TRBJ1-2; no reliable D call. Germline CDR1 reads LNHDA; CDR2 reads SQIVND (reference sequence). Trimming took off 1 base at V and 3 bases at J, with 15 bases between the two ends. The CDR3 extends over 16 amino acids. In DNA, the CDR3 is TGTGCCAGTAGTATAGTTCTCCGGAGGGTTCACTATGGCTACACCTTC. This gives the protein CASSIVLRRVHYGYTF.

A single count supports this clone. For the CDR3, the DNA is TGTGCCAGCAGCTCCCTCGGGGGACAGGGGGCGGTCACCTACGAGCAGTACTTC. Amino acids: CASSSLGGQGAVTYEQYF. The rearrangement joins TRBV7-8 to TRBJ2-7; 12 bases fit TRBD1. Germline-derived CDR1 and CDR2 are SGHVS and FQNEAQ. CDR3 length: 18 amino acids. With 4 bases clipped from V and 2 bases from J, the junction kept 12 bases outside the gene matches. The full variable domain, rest sourced from reference TRBV7-8 and TRBJ2-7, is GAGVSQSPRYKVAKRGQDVALRCDPISGHVSLFWYQQALGQGPEFLTYFQNEAQLDKSGLPSDRFFAERPEGSVSTLKIQRTQQEDSAVYLCASSSLGGQGAVTYEQYFGPGTRLTVT.

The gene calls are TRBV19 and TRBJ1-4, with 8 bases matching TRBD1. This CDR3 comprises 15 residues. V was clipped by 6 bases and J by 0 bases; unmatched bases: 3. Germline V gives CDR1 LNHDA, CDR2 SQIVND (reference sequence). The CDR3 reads CASSVQGATNEKLFF. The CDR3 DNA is TGTGCCAGTAGCGTACAGGGGGCAACTAATGAAAAACTGTTTTTT.

CDR3 nucleotides: TGTGCCAGCAGCTTGGGACTCCCGAACACTGAAGCTTTCTTT. Translated: CASSLGLPNTEAFF. This chain joins TRBV5-6 and TRBJ1-1; unclear D gene. The CDR3 is made up of 14 amino acids. The germline V gene encodes CDR1 SGHDT and CDR2 YYEEEE. Trimming took off 0 bases at V and 1 base at J, with 7 bases between the two ends.

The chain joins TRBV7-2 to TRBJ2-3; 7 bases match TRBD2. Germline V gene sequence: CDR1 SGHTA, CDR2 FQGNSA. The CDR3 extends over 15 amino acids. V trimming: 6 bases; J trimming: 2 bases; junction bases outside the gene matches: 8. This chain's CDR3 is CASRALAAVTDTQYF. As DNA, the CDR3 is TGTGCCAGCAGGGCTCTAGCGGCCGTCACAGATACGCAGTATTTT. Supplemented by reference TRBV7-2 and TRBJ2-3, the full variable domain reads GAGVSQSPSNKVTEKGKDVELRCDPISGHTALYWYRQSLGQGLEFLIYFQGNSAPDKSGLPSDRFSAERTGGSVSTLTIQRTQQEDSAVYLCASRALAAVTDTQYFGPGTRLTVL.

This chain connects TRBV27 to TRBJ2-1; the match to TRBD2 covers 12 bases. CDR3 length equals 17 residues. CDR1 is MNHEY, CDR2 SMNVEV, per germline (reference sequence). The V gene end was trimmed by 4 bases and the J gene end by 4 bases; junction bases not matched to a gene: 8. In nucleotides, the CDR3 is TGTGCCAGCAGTTCCCGAACCGGGACTAGCGGGTACAATGAGCAGTTCTTC. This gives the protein CASSSRTGTSGYNEQFF.

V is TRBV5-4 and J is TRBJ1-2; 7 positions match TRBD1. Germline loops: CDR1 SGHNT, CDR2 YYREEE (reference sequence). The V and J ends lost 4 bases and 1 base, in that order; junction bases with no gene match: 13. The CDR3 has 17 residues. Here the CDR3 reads CASSPPTGMIGNYGYTF. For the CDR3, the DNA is TGTGCCAGCAGCCCCCCGACAGGGATGATTGGTAACTATGGCTACACCTTC.

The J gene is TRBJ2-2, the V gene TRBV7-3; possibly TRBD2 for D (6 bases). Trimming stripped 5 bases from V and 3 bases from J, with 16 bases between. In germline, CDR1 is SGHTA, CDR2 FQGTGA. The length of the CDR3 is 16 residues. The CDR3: CASSPWGRRDTGELFF. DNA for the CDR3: TGTGCCAGCAGCCCCTGGGGGAGGCGCGACACCGGGGAGCTGTTTTTT.